A selection of T cell receptor beta chains follows, all from one sample in a study of blood T cell repertoires in COVID-19. Sequencing used immunoSEQ multiplex PCR; TCRdb keeps in-frame clones, though not all of them. The sample records 75,000 to 100,000 clones, 77% being singletons. Specimen: peripheral blood. The receptor source for this set is a woman aged 80 or over with acute or convalescent COVID-19. CDR3s include the opening cysteine and the closing phenylalanine or tryptophan. D genes are given only for firm matches. The listing skips clone size in some rows; elsewhere it reads once, few, many or a size class.

D	J	size	V	CDR3	DNA
-	TRBJ1-1	-	TRBV12-3/TRBV12-4	CASSSQGYTEAFF	TGTGCCAGCAGTTCTCAGGGCTACACTGAAGCTTTCTTT
TRBD1	TRBJ1-5	-	TRBV7-2	CASSYDRGTHQPQHF	TGTGCCAGCAGCTACGACAGGGGGACCCATCAGCCCCAGCATTTT
TRBD1	TRBJ2-3	-	TRBV3-1/TRBV3-2	CASSQGQVGIRTDTQYF	TGTGCCAGCAGCCAGGGACAGGTAGGGATCCGCACAGATACGCAGTATTTT
TRBD1	TRBJ2-7	once	TRBV28	CASSRGSSYEQYF	TGTGCCAGCAGCAGGGGGAGCTCCTACGAGCAGTACTTC
TRBD2	TRBJ2-7	-	TRBV5-4	CASSLASTILAGVSEQYF	TGTGCCAGCAGCTTGGCCAGTACCATACTAGCGGGAGTCTCCGAGCAGTACTTC
-	TRBJ1-3	-	TRBV11-2	CASSFPGIGNTIYF	TGTGCCAGCAGCTTCCCAGGGATTGGAAACACCATATATTTT
-	TRBJ2-7	-	TRBV5-1	CASSLTTGSYYEQYF	TGCGCCAGCAGCCTGACTACAGGGAGTTACTACGAGCAGTACTTC
TRBD1	TRBJ2-2	-	TRBV10-3	CAISVGTVNTGELFF	TGTGCCATCAGTGTCGGGACAGTGAACACCGGGGAGCTGTTTTTT
-	TRBJ1-6	once	TRBV6-1	CASSEASDRRYNSPLHF	TGTGCCAGCAGTGAAGCCTCCGACAGGAGGTATAATTCACCCCTCCACTTT
TRBD1	TRBJ2-5	-	TRBV19	CASSIDRGRLETQYF	TGTGCCAGTAGTATTGACAGGGGGCGTTTAGAGACCCAGTACTTC
-	TRBJ2-1	-	TRBV10-3	CAISESGREQFF	TGTGCCATCAGTGAGTCAGGGAGAGAGCAGTTCTTC
-	TRBJ2-7	-	TRBV7-2	CASSLQAVGEQYF	TGTGCCAGCAGCTTACAAGCGGTGGGAGAGCAGTACTTC
-	TRBJ1-2	once	TRBV4-2	CASSQDGGYPDAFYGYTF	TGTGCCAGCAGCCAAGATGGGGGGTACCCGGACGCCTTCTATGGCTACACCTTC
TRBD2	TRBJ2-5	-	TRBV7-2	CASSLLAGNQETQYF	TGTGCCAGCAGCTTACTAGCGGGGAACCAAGAGACCCAGTACTTC
TRBD1	TRBJ2-1	-	TRBV15	CATSRGGGTGNNEQFF	TGTGCCACCAGCAGAGGCGGTGGGACAGGAAACAATGAGCAGTTCTTC
-	TRBJ1-3	-	TRBV7-8	CASSVQERGNTIYF	TGTGCCAGCAGCGTACAGGAGCGTGGAAACACCATATATTTT
-	TRBJ1-1	-	TRBV5-1	CASSPDSSTEAFF	TGCGCCAGCAGCCCGGACAGTTCCACTGAAGCTTTCTTT
-	TRBJ2-3	-	TRBV7-2	CASSLGLGGFGTQYF	TGTGCCAGCAGCTTAGGGTTAGGCGGCTTCGGTACGCAGTATTTT
-	TRBJ2-7	-	TRBV10-3	CAISESVSSYEQYF	TGTGCCATCAGTGAGTCGGTCAGCTCCTACGAGCAGTACTTC
-	TRBJ2-7	-	TRBV10-3	CAIRGDNAVYEQYF	TGTGCCATCAGAGGGGACAATGCCGTCTACGAGCAGTACTTC
-	TRBJ2-1	-	TRBV11-2	CASSLVGRRYNEQFF	TGTGCCAGCAGCCTAGTCGGGAGACGGTACAATGAGCAGTTCTTC
TRBD1	TRBJ1-2	-	TRBV9	CASSVGIVGDRGNYGYTF	TGTGCCAGCAGCGTAGGAATCGTAGGGGACAGGGGAAACTATGGCTACACCTTC
TRBD1	TRBJ1-2	-	TRBV10-1	CASTKQGAPYGYTF	TGCGCCAGCACAAAACAGGGGGCTCCCTATGGCTACACCTTC
-	TRBJ2-7	-	TRBV5-6	CASSLARGYYEQYF	TGTGCCAGCAGCTTGGCCAGGGGATACTACGAGCAGTACTTC
-	TRBJ2-3	-	TRBV28	CASRNWVRATDTQYF	TGTGCCAGCAGGAACTGGGTGCGGGCGACAGATACGCAGTATTTT
-	TRBJ1-2	-	TRBV29-1	CSVGQIYGYTF	TGCAGCGTTGGACAGATCTATGGCTACACCTTC
-	TRBJ2-7	once	TRBV6-1	CASSEGAGIPYEQYF	TGTGCCAGCAGTGAAGGGGCAGGGATCCCCTACGAGCAGTACTTC
-	TRBJ1-4	-	TRBV11-2	CASTVDSYNEKLFF	TGTGCCAGCACCGTGGACAGTTATAATGAAAAACTGTTTTTT
TRBD2	TRBJ2-3	-	TRBV5-4	CASSPEGRGGRGTQYF	TGTGCCAGCAGCCCGGAGGGGCGGGGGGGCCGCGGTACGCAGTATTTT
-	TRBJ1-2	-	TRBV27	CASRLARGSYTF	TGTGCCAGCAGATTAGCGAGGGGGAGCTACACCTTC
TRBD2	TRBJ2-3	-	TRBV5-4	CASSLVRGTSTDTQYF	TGTGCCAGCAGCTTGGTGCGGGGGACTAGCACAGATACGCAGTATTTT
TRBD2	TRBJ2-5	-	TRBV19	CASSIATSGRTEKTQYF	TGTGCCAGTAGTATCGCGACTAGCGGGAGAACTGAGAAGACCCAGTACTTC
-	TRBJ1-1	-	TRBV12-3/TRBV12-4	CASSLFGSTEAFF	TGTGCCAGCAGTTTATTTGGGAGTACTGAAGCTTTCTTT
-	TRBJ2-1	-	TRBV5-1	CASSLAGRNNEQFF	TGCGCCAGCAGCTTGGCAGGGAGGAACAATGAGCAGTTCTTC
TRBD1	TRBJ1-3	-	TRBV10-3	CAISDDRGLGNTIYF	TGTGCCATCAGTGATGACAGGGGGCTTGGAAACACCATATATTTT
-	TRBJ1-1	-	TRBV29-1	CSVGMRARTEAFF	TGCAGCGTTGGGATGAGGGCCCGCACTGAAGCTTTCTTT
-	TRBJ2-3	-	TRBV14	CASSQVPGGVSDTQYF	TGTGCCAGCAGCCAAGTGCCGGGGGGCGTGTCAGATACGCAGTATTTT
-	TRBJ1-5	-	TRBV5-1	CASSLDASLNQPQHF	TGCGCCAGCAGCTTGGATGCCAGTCTCAATCAGCCCCAGCATTTT
TRBD1	TRBJ2-6	-	TRBV5-8	CASSLGDRAGANVLTF	TGTGCCAGCAGCTTGGGAGACAGGGCTGGGGCCAACGTCCTGACTTTC
TRBD1	TRBJ2-1	once	TRBV7-9	CASSLGFLGGDEQFF	TGTGCCAGCAGCTTAGGGTTTTTAGGGGGCGATGAGCAGTTCTTC
TRBD1	TRBJ2-2	-	TRBV15	CATSRSWGTGSFTGELFF	TGTGCCACCAGCAGATCTTGGGGGACAGGGAGTTTCACCGGGGAGCTGTTTTTT
-	TRBJ1-2	few	TRBV19	CASSMDAGENYGYTF	TGTGCCAGTAGTATGGACGCAGGGGAGAACTATGGCTACACCTTC
-	TRBJ1-4	few	TRBV5-6	CASSLGLPSLKLFF	TGTGCCAGCAGCTTGGGACTACCGTCGCTAAAACTGTTTTTT
-	TRBJ1-1	once	TRBV7-2	CASSPYTEAFF	TGTGCCAGCAGCCCCTACACTGAAGCTTTCTTT
TRBD1	TRBJ1-2	few	TRBV6-5	CASRPQGAEWGGYTF	TGTGCCAGCAGACCCCAGGGGGCCGAGTGGGGTGGCTACACCTTC